This entry concerns a single T cell receptor beta chain. Libraries were prepared by immunoSEQ multiplex PCR; TCRdb keeps only in-frame clonotypes and omits some of them. The repertoire consists of 60,000 to 70,000 clones, with 91% occurring once and the leading ten covering 2% to 2.5%. This sample is drawn from a study of T cell changes during pregnancy in multiple sclerosis. V shed 4 bases and J shed 1 base, with 7 bases lying between them. The V gene's germline CDR1 is SGHDN and CDR2 FVKESK. The CDR3 consists of 13 residues. This TCR derives from a female donor in good health, enrolled as a control in a pregnancy study. The chain employs TRBV14 and TRBJ1-2; D uncertain. The starting material was peripheral blood, obtained in the third trimester of pregnancy. CDR3 region: CASSRGFNYGYTF. CDR3 nucleotides: TGTGCCAGCAGCCGCGGATTTAACTATGGCTACACCTTC.